The 5 T cell receptor beta chains below all came from one sample that was sequenced in a study of T cell repertoires and leukemia-associated antigens. These receptors lack a known antigen. In TCRdb, the 5' RACE reads were re-called with MiXCR into one record per CDR3 protein. Of around 9,400 distinct CDR3 sequences in the sample, around two fifths were seen once. The sequenced sample consisted of CD3+ T cells sorted from blood and cultured. These receptors came from a female donor in good health.

This clonotype was observed a handful of times. V usage is TRBV20-1 and J usage is TRBJ1-5; 8 nucleotides match TRBD1. The CDR3 covers 17 residues. CDR1 is DFQATT and CDR2 is SNEGSKA in the germline V gene (reference sequence). J lost 1 base, V lost 1 base, and 9 bases had no gene match. The CDR3 DNA sequence: TGCAGTGCTAGAGGACAGGGGAAATTCCTAAGCAATCAGCCCCAGCATTTT. Translated: CSARGQGKFLSNQPQHF.

This clonotype was recorded a few times. The chain links TRBV20-1 to TRBJ2-1; D call uncertain. V gave up 6 bases and J gave up 12 bases, with 30 bases separating them. The CDR3 has 16 residues. Germline V gene lookup returns CDR1 DFQATT and CDR2 SNEGSKA (reference sequence). The chain's CDR3 is CSADPRGRTITDTQFF. For the CDR3, the DNA is TGCAGTGCCGACCCTCGAGGCAGGACCATCACAGATACGCAGTTCTTC.

This clonotype appeared a few times. The chain combines TRBV21-1 with TRBJ2-3. TRBV21-1 is a pseudogene. The CDR3 runs 16 residues. DNA of the CDR3: TGTGCCAGCAGCAAAGAGAGGCCTCTGCGCACAGATACGCAGTATTTT. Translating gives CASSKERPLRTDTQYF.

As concerns this clonotype: At one end the junction does not follow the germline gene, possibly because of a read error. This chain uses TRBV20-1 with TRBJ2-1; D may be TRBD2 (5 bases). This CDR3 comprises 13 residues. CDR1 is DFQATT, CDR2 SNEGSKA, per germline (reference sequence). CDR3 amino acids: CSAVFRGLNERFF. Here the CDR3 DNA reads TGCAGTGCCGTCTTCCGGGGATTAAATGAGCGGTTCTTC.

The gene calls are TRBV15 and TRBJ1-4, with D perhaps TRBD1 (6 bases). Trimming stripped 11 bases from V and 7 bases from J, with 23 bases between. This CDR3 is built from 15 residues. The V gene's germline CDR1 is LNHNV and CDR2 YYDKDF (reference sequence). The CDR3 nucleotides are TGTGCCGCCCGCAGAGGAAAGGGAGGGGGTGAAAAACTGTTTTTT. Translating it yields CAARRGKGGGEKLFF. The full variable domain, its missing parts supplied by reference TRBV15 and TRBJ1-4, is DAMVIQNPRYQVTQFGKPVTLSCSQTLNHNVMYWYQQKSSQAPKLLFHYYDKDFNNEADTPDNFQSRRPNTSFCFLDIRSPGLGDTAMYLCAARRGKGGGEKLFFGSGTQLSVL.